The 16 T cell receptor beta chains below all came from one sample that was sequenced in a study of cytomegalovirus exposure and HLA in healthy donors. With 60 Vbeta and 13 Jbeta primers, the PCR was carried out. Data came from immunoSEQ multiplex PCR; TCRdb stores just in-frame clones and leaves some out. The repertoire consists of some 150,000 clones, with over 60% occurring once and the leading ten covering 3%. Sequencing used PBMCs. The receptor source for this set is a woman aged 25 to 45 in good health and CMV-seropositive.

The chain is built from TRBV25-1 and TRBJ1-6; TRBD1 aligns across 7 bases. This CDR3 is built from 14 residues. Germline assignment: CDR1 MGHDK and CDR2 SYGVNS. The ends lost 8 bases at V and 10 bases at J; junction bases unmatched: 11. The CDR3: CASRRDREESPLHF. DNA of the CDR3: TGTGCCAGCCGGAGGGACAGAGAAGAGTCACCCCTCCACTTT.

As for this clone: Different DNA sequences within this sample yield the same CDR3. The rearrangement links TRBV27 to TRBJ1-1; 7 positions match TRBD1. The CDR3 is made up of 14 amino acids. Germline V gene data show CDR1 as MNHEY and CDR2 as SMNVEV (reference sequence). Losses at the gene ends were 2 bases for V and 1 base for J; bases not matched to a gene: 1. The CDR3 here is CASSLRQGNTEAFF. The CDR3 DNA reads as TGTGCCAGCAGTTTACGACAGGGGAACACTGAAGCTTTCTTT.

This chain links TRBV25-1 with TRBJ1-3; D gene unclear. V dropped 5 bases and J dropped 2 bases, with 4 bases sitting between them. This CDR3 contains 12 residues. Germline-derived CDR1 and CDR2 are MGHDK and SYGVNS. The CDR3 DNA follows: TGTGCCAGCAGTCATCCTGGAAACACCATATATTTT. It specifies CASSHPGNTIYF.

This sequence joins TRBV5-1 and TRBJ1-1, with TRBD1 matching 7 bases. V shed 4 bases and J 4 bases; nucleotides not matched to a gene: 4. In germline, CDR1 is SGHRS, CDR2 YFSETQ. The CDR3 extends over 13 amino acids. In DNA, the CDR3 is TGCGCCAGCAGCGGGGGGACAGTCACTGAAGCTTTCTTT. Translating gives CASSGGTVTEAFF.

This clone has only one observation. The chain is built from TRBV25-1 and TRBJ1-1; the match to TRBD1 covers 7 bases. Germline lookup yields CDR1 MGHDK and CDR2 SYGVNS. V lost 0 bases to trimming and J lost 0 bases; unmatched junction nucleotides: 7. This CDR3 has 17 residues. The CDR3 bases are TGTGCCAGCAGTGAATACAGACAGGGAGCCCTGAACACTGAAGCTTTCTTT. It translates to CASSEYRQGALNTEAFF.

The CDR3: CASRKGVFDVGELFF. The CDR3 DNA reads TGTGCCAGCAGAAAGGGAGTGTTTGACGTCGGGGAGCTGTTTTTT. V is TRBV19 and J is TRBJ2-2; the D gene is possibly TRBD2 (5 bases). V was clipped by 9 bases and J by 7 bases, with 21 bases between them. Germline CDR1 LNHDA, CDR2 SQIVND (reference sequence). The length of the CDR3 is 15 residues.

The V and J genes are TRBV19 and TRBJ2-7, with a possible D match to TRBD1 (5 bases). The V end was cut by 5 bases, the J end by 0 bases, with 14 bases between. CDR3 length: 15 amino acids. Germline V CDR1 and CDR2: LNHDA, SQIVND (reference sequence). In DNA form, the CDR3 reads TGTGCCAGTAGTGTCGACAGCTCGACCTCCTACGAGCAGTACTTC. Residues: CASSVDSSTSYEQYF.

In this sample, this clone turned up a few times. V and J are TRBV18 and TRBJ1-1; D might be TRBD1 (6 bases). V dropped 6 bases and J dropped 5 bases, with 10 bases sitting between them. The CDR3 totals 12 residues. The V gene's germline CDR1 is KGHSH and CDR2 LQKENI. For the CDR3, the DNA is TGTGCCAGCTCGCGGGGGACAACTGAAGCTTTCTTT. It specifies CASSRGTTEAFF.

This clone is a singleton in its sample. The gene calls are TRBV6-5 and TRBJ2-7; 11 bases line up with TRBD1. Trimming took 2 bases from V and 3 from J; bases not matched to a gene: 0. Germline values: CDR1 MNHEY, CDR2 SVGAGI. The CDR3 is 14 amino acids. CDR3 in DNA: TGTGCCAGCAGTTACGGGACAGGGGGCTACGAGCAGTACTTC. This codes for CASSYGTGGYEQYF.

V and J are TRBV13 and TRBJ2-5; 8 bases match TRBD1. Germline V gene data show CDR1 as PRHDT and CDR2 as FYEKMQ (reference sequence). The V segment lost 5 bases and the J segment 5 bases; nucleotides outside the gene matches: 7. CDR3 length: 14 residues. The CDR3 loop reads CASSPRTGLETQYF. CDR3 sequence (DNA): TGTGCCAGCAGCCCACGGACAGGGTTGGAGACCCAGTACTTC.

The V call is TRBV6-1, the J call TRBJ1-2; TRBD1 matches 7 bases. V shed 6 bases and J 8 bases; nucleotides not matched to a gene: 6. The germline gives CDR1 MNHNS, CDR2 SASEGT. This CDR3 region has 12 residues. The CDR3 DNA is TGTGCCAGCAGCGAGTCCAGGGGGGGCTACACCTTC. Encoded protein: CASSESRGGYTF.

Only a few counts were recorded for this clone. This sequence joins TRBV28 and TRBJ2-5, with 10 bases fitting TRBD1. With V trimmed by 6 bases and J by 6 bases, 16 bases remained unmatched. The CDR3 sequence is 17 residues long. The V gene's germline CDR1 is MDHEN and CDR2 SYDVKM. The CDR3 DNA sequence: TGTGCCAGCAGGAAAAGACGAGGACAGGGGGAGCCGAAGACCCAGTACTTC. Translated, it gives CASRKRRGQGEPKTQYF. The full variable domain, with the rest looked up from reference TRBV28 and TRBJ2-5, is DVKVTQSSRYLVKRTGEKVFLECVQDMDHENMFWYRQDPGLGLRLIYFSYDVKMKEKGDIPEGYSVSREKKERFSLILESASTNQTSMYLCASRKRRGQGEPKTQYFGPGTRLLVL.

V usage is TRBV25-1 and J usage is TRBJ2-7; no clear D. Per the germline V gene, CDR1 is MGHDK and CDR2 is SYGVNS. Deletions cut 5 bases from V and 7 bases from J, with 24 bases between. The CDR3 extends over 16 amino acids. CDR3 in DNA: TGTGCCAGCAGTCCTTCCCCCGGCGTCTCGACTCGGGAGCAGTACTTC. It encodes CASSPSPGVSTREQYF.

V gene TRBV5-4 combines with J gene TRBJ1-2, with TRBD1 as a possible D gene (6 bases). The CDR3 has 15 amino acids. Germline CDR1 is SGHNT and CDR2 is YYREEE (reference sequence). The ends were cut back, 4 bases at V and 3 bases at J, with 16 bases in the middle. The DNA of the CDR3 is TGTGCCAGCAGCCCACCCCGGGGGGCGGACTATGGCTACACCTTC. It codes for CASSPPRGADYGYTF.

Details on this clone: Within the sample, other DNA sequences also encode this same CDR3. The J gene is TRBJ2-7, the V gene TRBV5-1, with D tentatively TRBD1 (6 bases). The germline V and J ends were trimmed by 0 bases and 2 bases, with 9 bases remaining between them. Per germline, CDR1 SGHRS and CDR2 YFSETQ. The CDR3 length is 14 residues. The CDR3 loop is CASSLGAGAYEQYF. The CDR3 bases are TGCGCCAGCAGCTTGGGGGCAGGGGCCTACGAGCAGTACTTC.

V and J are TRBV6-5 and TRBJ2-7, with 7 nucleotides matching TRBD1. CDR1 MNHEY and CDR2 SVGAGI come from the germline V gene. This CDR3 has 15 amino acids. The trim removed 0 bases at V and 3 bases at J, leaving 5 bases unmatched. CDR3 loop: CASSYSTGPNYEQYF. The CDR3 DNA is TGTGCCAGCAGTTACTCGACAGGGCCTAACTACGAGCAGTACTTC.